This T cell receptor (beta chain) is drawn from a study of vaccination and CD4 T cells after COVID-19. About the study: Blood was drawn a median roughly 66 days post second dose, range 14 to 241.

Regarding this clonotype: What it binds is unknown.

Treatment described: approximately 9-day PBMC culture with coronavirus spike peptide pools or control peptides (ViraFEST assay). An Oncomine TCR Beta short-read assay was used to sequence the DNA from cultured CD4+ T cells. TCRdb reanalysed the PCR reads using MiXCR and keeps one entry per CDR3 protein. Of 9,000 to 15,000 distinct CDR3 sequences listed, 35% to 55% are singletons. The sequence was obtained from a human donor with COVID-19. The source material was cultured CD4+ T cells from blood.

CDR3 sequence: CATSIERDRYEQYF. In nucleotides, the CDR3 is TGTGCCACCAGCATAGAAAGGGACCGCTACGAGCAGTACTTC. V gene TRBV15 combines with J gene TRBJ2-7; either TRBD1 or TRBD2 may supply D (5 bases each). Between the trimmed V and J ends, which lost 4 bases and 3 bases, there was a span of 13 bases. CDR1 and CDR2 (germline): LNHNV, YYDKDF (reference sequence). CDR3 length: 14 residues.